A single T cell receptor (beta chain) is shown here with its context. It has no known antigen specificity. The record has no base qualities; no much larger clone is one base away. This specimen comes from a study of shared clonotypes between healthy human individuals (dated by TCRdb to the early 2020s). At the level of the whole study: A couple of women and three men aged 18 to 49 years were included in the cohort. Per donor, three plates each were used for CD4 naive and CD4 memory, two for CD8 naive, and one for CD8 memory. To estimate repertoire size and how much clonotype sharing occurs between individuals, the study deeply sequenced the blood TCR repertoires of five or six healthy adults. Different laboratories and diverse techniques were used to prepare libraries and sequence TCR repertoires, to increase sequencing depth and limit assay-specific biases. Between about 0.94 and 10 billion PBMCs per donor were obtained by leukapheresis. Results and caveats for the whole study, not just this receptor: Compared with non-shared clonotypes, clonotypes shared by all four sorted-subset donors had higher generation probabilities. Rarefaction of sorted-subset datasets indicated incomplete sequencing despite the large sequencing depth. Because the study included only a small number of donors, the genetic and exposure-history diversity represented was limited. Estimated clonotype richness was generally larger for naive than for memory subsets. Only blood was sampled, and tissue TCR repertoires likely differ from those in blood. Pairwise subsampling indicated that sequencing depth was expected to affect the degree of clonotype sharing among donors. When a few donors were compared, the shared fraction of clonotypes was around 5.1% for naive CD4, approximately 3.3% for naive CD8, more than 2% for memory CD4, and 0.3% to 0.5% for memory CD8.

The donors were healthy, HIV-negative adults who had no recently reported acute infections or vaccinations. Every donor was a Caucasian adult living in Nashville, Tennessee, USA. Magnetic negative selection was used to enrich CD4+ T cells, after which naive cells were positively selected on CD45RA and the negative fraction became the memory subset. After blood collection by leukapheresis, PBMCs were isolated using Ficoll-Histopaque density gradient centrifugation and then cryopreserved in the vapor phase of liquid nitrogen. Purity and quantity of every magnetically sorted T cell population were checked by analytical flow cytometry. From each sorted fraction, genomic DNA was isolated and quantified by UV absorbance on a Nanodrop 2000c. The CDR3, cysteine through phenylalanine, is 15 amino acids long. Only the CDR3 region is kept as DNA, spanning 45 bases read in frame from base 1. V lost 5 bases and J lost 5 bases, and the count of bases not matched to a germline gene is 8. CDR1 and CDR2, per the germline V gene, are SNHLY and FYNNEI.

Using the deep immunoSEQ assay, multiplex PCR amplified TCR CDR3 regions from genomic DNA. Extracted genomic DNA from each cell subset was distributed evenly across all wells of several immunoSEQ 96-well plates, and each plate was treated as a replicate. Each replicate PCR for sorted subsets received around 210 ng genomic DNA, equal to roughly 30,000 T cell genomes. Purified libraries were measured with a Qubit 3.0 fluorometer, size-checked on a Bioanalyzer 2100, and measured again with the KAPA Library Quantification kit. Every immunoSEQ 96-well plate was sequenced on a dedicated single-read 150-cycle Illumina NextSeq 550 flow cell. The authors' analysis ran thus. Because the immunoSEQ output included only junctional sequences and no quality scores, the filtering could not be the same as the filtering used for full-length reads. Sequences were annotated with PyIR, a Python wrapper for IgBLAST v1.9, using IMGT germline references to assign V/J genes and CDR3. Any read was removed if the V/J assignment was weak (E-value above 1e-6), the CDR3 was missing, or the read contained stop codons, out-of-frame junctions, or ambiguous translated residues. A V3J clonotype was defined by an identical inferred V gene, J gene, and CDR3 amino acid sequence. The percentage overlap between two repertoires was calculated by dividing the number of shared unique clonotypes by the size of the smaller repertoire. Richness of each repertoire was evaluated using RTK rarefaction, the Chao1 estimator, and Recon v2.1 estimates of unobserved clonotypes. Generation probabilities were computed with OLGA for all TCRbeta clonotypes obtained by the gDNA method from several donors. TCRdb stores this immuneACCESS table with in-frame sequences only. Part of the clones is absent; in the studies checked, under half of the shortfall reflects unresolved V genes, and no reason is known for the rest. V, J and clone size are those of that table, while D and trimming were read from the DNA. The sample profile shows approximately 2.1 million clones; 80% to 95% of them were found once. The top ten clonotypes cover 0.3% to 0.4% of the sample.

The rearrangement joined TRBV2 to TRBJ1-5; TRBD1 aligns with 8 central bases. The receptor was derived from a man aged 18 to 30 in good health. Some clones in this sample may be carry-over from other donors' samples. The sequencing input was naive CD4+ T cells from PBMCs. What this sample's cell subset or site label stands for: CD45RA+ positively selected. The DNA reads TGTGCCAGCAGTAGTGACAGGGGTGGCGATCAGCCCCAGCATTTT. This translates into CASSSDRGGDQPQHF.